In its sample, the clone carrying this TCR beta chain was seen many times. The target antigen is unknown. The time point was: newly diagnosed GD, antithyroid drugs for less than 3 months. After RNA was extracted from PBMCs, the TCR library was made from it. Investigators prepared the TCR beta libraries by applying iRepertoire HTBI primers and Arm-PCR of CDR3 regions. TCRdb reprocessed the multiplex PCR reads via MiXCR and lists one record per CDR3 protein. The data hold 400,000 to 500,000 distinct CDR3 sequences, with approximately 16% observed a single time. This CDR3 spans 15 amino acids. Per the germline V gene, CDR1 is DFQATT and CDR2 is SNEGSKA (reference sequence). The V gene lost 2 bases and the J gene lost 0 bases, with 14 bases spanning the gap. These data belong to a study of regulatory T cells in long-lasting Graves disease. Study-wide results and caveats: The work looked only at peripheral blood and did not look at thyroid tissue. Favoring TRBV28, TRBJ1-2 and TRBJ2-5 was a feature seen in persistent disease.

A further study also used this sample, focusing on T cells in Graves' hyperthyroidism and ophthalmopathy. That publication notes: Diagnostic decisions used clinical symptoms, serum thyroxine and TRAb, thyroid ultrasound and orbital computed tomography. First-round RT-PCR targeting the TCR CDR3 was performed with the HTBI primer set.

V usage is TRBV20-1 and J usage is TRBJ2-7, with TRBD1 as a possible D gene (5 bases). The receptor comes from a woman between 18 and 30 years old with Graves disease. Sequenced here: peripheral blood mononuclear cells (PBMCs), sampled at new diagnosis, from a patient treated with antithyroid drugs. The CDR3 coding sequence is TGCAGTGCTAGACCCGACAGCTCTAACTCCTACGAGCAGTACTTC. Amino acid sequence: CSARPDSSNSYEQYF.